The 31 T cell receptor beta chains below were found in one sample sequenced in a study of T and B cells in COVID-19 patients. TRB rearrangements were amplified by multiplex PCR with BIOMED2 TRB-A/B primers. TCRdb recomputed calls from the multiplex PCR reads with MiXCR, one row per CDR3 protein. The sample comprises fewer than 20,000 distinct CDR3 sequences, 36% of which are singletons, and approximately 16% rests with the top ten. From blood, about 240-550 ng of genomic DNA served as TRB template. Sequencing was performed on blood. Receptor source: a human donor with active COVID-19.

This CDR3 reads CASSTLTSGESYNEQFF. CDR3 coding DNA: TGTGCCAGCAGCACCCTAACTAGCGGCGAATCCTACAATGAGCAGTTCTTC. The rearrangement uses TRBV12-3 or TRBV12-4 and TRBJ2-1; 8 nucleotides line up with TRBD2. This CDR3 has 17 amino acids. The J segment lost 1 base and the V segment lost 6 bases, leaving 11 bases of the junction unmatched.

This clonotype was detected a few times. The CDR3 is CASSPGGIQYF. CDR3 DNA sequence: TGTGCCAGCAGTCCGGGAGGTATCCAGTACTTC. The chain combines TRBV12-3 or TRBV12-4 with TRBJ2-7; 7 bases align to TRBD2. CDR3 length equals 11 residues. Unmatched junction bases numbered 5, after V lost 5 bases and J lost 10 bases.

The V call is TRBV19, the J call TRBJ2-5; maybe TRBD2 (6 bases). V lost 0 bases and J lost 4, with 21 bases in between. The CDR3 has 18 residues. CDR1 and CDR2 from the germline V gene are LNHDA and SQIVND (reference sequence). The DNA for the CDR3 is TGTGCCAGTAGTATAGAGGTTGTTTCACTAGCTGGAAGAGAGACCCAGTACTTC. Translated: CASSIEVVSLAGRETQYF.

The chain has TRBV7-9 and TRBJ1-1, with a weak D call TRBD1 (6 bases). Germline CDR1 is SEHNR and CDR2 is FQNEAQ (reference sequence). Between the trimmed V and J ends, which lost 5 bases and 1 base, there was a span of 11 bases. The CDR3 is made up of 14 amino acids. In DNA form, the CDR3 reads TGTGCCAGCAGCAGATGGGGGCAGAACACTGAAGCTTTCTTT. Translation: CASSRWGQNTEAFF.

The chain is built from TRBV6-6 and TRBJ2-7; TRBD2 agrees at 8 bases. Germline values: CDR1 MNHNY, CDR2 SVGAGI (reference sequence). This CDR3 region has 13 residues. V gave up 4 bases and J gave up 3 bases; unmatched junction bases: 2. CDR3 coding DNA: TGTGCCAGCAGTTGGACTAGCAGCTACGAGCAGTACTTC. Translation: CASSWTSSYEQYF.

CDR3 DNA: TGTGCCAGCAGTGTGGACAGGGGTTTTTATGGCTACACCTTC. This codes for CASSVDRGFYGYTF. The chain is built from TRBV12-3 or TRBV12-4 and TRBJ1-2, with 9 bases fitting TRBD1. The CDR3 covers 14 residues. V trimming: 5 bases; J trimming: 5 bases; junction bases outside the gene matches: 6.

There are a few counts of this clonotype. The chain recombines TRBV12-3 or TRBV12-4 with TRBJ1-5; D call uncertain. Trimming took off 5 bases at V and 0 bases at J, with 5 bases between the two ends. The CDR3 has 13 amino acids. CDR3 protein: CASSRHSNQPQHF. In DNA, the CDR3 is TGTGCCAGCAGTCGACATAGCAATCAGCCCCAGCATTTT.

Only a few counts were recorded for this clonotype. This chain's CDR3 is CASSSGDKFQETQYF. The CDR3 nucleotides read TGTGCCAGCAGCTCCGGCGACAAATTCCAAGAGACCCAGTACTTC. The genes are TRBV14 and TRBJ2-5; D not resolved. The CDR3 length is 15 residues. Trimming took 5 bases from V and 1 from J, leaving 14 bases between them. CDR1 is SGHDN and CDR2 is FVKESK in the germline V gene.

The sample holds a few counts of this clonotype. V gene TRBV27 combines with J gene TRBJ2-7, with D possibly called TRBD1 or TRBD2 (5 bases each). CDR3 size: 13 residues. CDR1 is MNHEY and CDR2 is SMNVEV in the germline V gene (reference sequence). V lost 6 bases and J lost 2, with 11 bases in between. The CDR3 here is CASSRDGTYEQYV. CDR3 nucleotide sequence: TGTGCCAGCAGCCGGGACGGGACCTACGAGCAGTACGTC.

V and J are TRBV11-1 and TRBJ2-3, with 13 bases lining up with TRBD2. Trimming at V came to 5 bases and at J to 9 bases, leaving 8 bases not matched to a gene. This CDR3 region has 15 residues. Germline CDR1 and CDR2: SGHAT and FQDESV (reference sequence). The CDR3 DNA reads as TGTGCCAGCAGCCCACTAGCGGGGGGGACAGGGACGCAGTATTTT. It is translated as CASSPLAGGTGTQYF.

This chain links TRBV7-6 with TRBJ2-3, with unresolved D. CDR1 is SGHVS, CDR2 FNYEAQ, per germline. Trimming took 5 bases from V and 1 from J, leaving 7 bases between them. The CDR3 contains 13 residues. CDR3 protein: CASSPWGTDTQYF. The DNA of the CDR3 is TGTGCCAGCAGCCCGTGGGGCACAGATACGCAGTATTTT.

A few counts support this clonotype. The chain uses TRBV19 and TRBJ1-2, with a tentative D call TRBD1 (5 bases). CDR3 length equals 15 residues. Germline-derived CDR1 and CDR2 are LNHDA and SQIVND (reference sequence). V dropped 5 bases and J dropped 4 bases, with 17 bases sitting between them. CDR3 coding DNA: TGTGCCAGTAGTGTCACCGGGACGGAAAGCTATGGCTACACCTTC. Its translation is CASSVTGTESYGYTF.

The chain combines TRBV6-1 with TRBJ1-6, with a tentative D call TRBD1 (5 bases). CDR3 size: 17 residues. V lost 1 base to trimming and J lost 7 bases, with 17 bases between them. CDR1 is MNHNS and CDR2 is SASEGT in the germline V gene. CDR3 sequence: CASSEVGRAGVNSPLHF. Here the CDR3 DNA reads TGTGCCAGCAGTGAAGTGGGCAGGGCCGGGGTAAATTCACCCCTCCACTTT.

The chain carries TRBV6-1 and TRBJ1-4; D uncertain. This CDR3 has 12 amino acids. The germline V gene has CDR1 MNHNS and CDR2 SASEGT. Between the trimmed V and J ends, which lost 2 bases and 14 bases, there was a span of 12 bases. CDR3 nucleotide sequence: TGTGCCAGCAGTGAACGGAGGGAAAGTCTGTTTTTT. It is translated as CASSERRESLFF.

This clonotype was counted a few times. V usage is TRBV12-3 or TRBV12-4 and J usage is TRBJ2-3, with 9 bases fitting TRBD1. This CDR3 region has 15 residues. V was clipped by 4 bases and J by 2 bases; unmatched bases: 4. CDR3 coding DNA: TGTGCCAGCAGTTCGGACAGGGGCTTCACAGATACGCAGTATTTT. Translated, it gives CASSSDRGFTDTQYF.

Regarding this clonotype: This sequence may be a read error, since a much larger clone differs from it by one base. The V call is TRBV18, the J call TRBJ1-6; 8 nucleotides line up with TRBD1. This CDR3 has 14 residues. Germline V gene data show CDR1 as KGHSH and CDR2 as LQKENI. The CDR3 DNA sequence: TGTGCCAGCTCACTCGGACAGGGAGGGTCACCCCTCCGCTTT. As protein: CASSLGQGGSPLRF.

V gene TRBV11-2 combines with J gene TRBJ1-2; D gene uncertain. The length of the CDR3 is 13 residues. CDR1 and CDR2 (germline): SGHAT, FQNNGV. With 5 bases removed from V and 4 bases from J, the gap between germline ends came to 11 bases. CDR3 DNA sequence: TGTGCCAGCAGCGCCCCGTCGGCCTATGGCTACACCTTC. Its protein is CASSAPSAYGYTF.

This clonotype was seen a few times. This chain joins TRBV5-6 and TRBJ1-5, with TRBD1 as a possible D gene (5 bases). V was cut by 4 bases and J by 6 bases, with 17 bases left in between. Germline V gene data show CDR1 as SGHDT and CDR2 as YYEEEE. This CDR3 is 15 amino acids long. As DNA, the CDR3 is TGTGCCAGCAGCAAAGACAGAGGGGAAATTCAGCCCCAGCATTTT. This encodes CASSKDRGEIQPQHF.

This clonotype appeared once. V gene TRBV5-1 combines with J gene TRBJ2-3; no clear D gene. CDR3 length: 14 amino acids. Between the trimmed V and J ends, which lost 4 bases and 2 bases, there was a span of 11 bases. Germline values: CDR1 SGHRS, CDR2 YFSETQ. CDR3 sequence reads: CASSVMDPTDTQYF. For the CDR3, the DNA is TGCGCCAGCAGCGTCATGGACCCCACAGATACGCAGTATTTT.

The DNA for the CDR3 is TGTGCCAGCTCACCTGGGACTAGCGGGCCCGGGGAGACCCAGTACTTC. Translating it yields CASSPGTSGPGETQYF. V gene TRBV18 combines with J gene TRBJ2-5, with TRBD2 matching 12 bases. The CDR3 is 16 residues long. J gave up 5 bases and V 3 bases, and 7 bases lay outside the gene matches. In germline, CDR1 is KGHSH, CDR2 LQKENI.

The chain couples TRBV5-4 to TRBJ1-4; TRBD1 is a possible D gene (6 bases). This CDR3 has 16 amino acids. The germline V and J ends were trimmed by 4 bases and 4 bases, with 17 bases remaining between them. Germline V lookup: CDR1 SGHNT, CDR2 YYREEE (reference sequence). The CDR3 bases are TGTGCCAGCAGCGTGTCACCAGGGGTTATTAATGAAAAACTGTTTTTT. It codes for CASSVSPGVINEKLFF. The full variable domain, completed using reference TRBV5-4 and TRBJ1-4, is ETGVTQSPTHLIKTRGQQVTLRCSSQSGHNTVSWYQQALGQGPQFIFQYYREEENGRGNFPPRFSGLQFPNYSSELNVNALELDDSALYLCASSVSPGVINEKLFFGSGTQLSVL.

This clonotype appeared a few times. The V call is TRBV20-1, the J call TRBJ1-1; no reliable D call. The CDR3 consists of 12 residues. Germline V gene sequence: CDR1 DFQATT, CDR2 SNEGSKA (reference sequence). CDR3 sequence: CSGVVMNTEAFF. CDR3 sequence (DNA): TGCAGCGGGGTTGTTATGAACACTGAAGCTTTCTTT.

This clonotype was seen a handful of times. This chain uses TRBV6-5 with TRBJ1-6, with TRBD1 matching 9 bases. Germline assignment: CDR1 MNHEY and CDR2 SVGAGI. The CDR3 sequence is 14 residues long. V trimming: 6 bases; J trimming: 10 bases; junction bases outside the gene matches: 7. The CDR3 here is CASSPGTGYSPLHF. In nucleotides, the CDR3 is TGTGCCAGCAGCCCCGGGACAGGGTACTCACCCCTCCACTTT.

This clonotype has more than one count but fewer than ten. The chain couples TRBV6-6 to TRBJ2-1, with 9 bases that match TRBD2. The CDR3 sequence is 15 residues long. Germline CDR1 and CDR2: MNHNY and SVGAGI (reference sequence). V gave up 2 bases and J gave up 4 bases; unmatched junction bases: 3. CDR3 coding DNA: TGTGCCAGCAGTTACCAAGCGGGGGGTTACAATGAGCAGTTCTTC. The encoded protein is CASSYQAGGYNEQFF.

This clonotype was detected only a few times. The chain has TRBV6-4 and TRBJ2-3, with 8 bases lining up with TRBD2. Trimming removed 0 bases from V and 2 bases from J; junction bases left unmatched: 4. There are 16 residues in the CDR3. Germline V lookup: CDR1 MRHNA, CDR2 SNTAGT. CDR3 sequence: CASSDSGGGFTDTQYF. The CDR3 DNA reads TGTGCCAGCAGTGACTCGGGCGGGGGGTTCACAGATACGCAGTATTTT.

The rearrangement joins TRBV6-1 to TRBJ2-7; maybe TRBD1 (5 bases). V dropped 6 bases and J dropped 1 base, with 7 bases sitting between them. Per the germline V gene, CDR1 is MNHNS and CDR2 is SASEGT. There are 12 residues in the CDR3. The CDR3 region has the DNA TGTGCCAGCAGCCGGACATCCTACGAGCAGTACTTC. Its protein is CASSRTSYEQYF.

V is TRBV6-6 and J is TRBJ2-7, with a possible D match to TRBD1 (5 bases). The J call is doubtful: the DNA matches TRBJ2-4 better. Per the germline V gene, CDR1 is MNHNY and CDR2 is SVGAGI (reference sequence). This CDR3 contains 15 residues. The CDR3, as DNA: TGTGCCAGCAGTTCCCCGGCAGTGGGGCAAAACATTCAGTACTTC. Translating gives CASSSPAVGQNIQYF.

This clonotype was detected many times. The chain combines TRBV6-5 with TRBJ2-1; D might be TRBD2 (7 bases). CDR1 MNHEY and CDR2 SVGAGI come from the germline V gene. The CDR3 has 16 residues. V dropped 3 bases and J dropped 2 bases, with 14 bases sitting between them. The CDR3 nucleotides are TGTGCCAGCAGTTATTCCGGGCGGGGGCCCTACAATGAGCAGTTCTTC. Translated: CASSYSGRGPYNEQFF.

This clonotype has just a few counts. This rearrangement joins TRBV18 to TRBJ2-5; TRBD2 matches at 10 bases. Per the germline V gene, CDR1 is KGHSH and CDR2 is LQKENI. The junction had 2 bases not matched to a gene; V was cut back by 6 bases and J by 1 base. The CDR3 sequence is 14 residues long. The CDR3 sequence is CASSRTSGQETQYF. CDR3 nucleotides: TGTGCCAGCTCCCGGACTAGCGGCCAAGAGACCCAGTACTTC. Together with reference TRBV18 and TRBJ2-5, the CDR3 gives the full variable domain: NAGVMQNPRHLVRRRGQEARLRCSPMKGHSHVYWYRQLPEEGLKFMVYLQKENIIDESGMPKERFSAEFPKEGPSILRIQQVVRGDSAAYFCASSRTSGQETQYFGPGTRLLVL.

In the case of this clonotype: A much larger clone lies one base from this, so it may be a read error. The rearrangement links TRBV29-1 to TRBJ2-3; no reliable D call. In germline, CDR1 is SQVTM, CDR2 ANQGSEA. CDR3 length: 12 amino acids. V lost 5 bases, J lost 11 bases, and 17 bases lay in between. The CDR3 sequence: CSVRLLVGKQYF. CDR3 bases: TGCAGCGTTCGGCTCCTTGTGGGTAAGCAGTATTTT.

The chain links TRBV5-5 to TRBJ2-1; D is unclear. There are 13 residues in the CDR3. V lost 6 bases to trimming and J lost 4 bases, with 11 bases between them. The germline V gene encodes CDR1 SGHKS and CDR2 YYEKEE (reference sequence). CDR3 DNA sequence: TGTGCCAGCACCGGTATAGGGTACAATGAGCAGTTCTTC. This encodes CASTGIGYNEQFF.